This T cell receptor beta chain was sequenced in a study of blood T cell repertoires in COVID-19. Across the whole study: Specimens from acute and convalescent COVID-19 originated in the United States, Italy and Spain. Sample material is recorded as cDNA or gDNA derived from T cells, B-cell-depleted T cells, or PBMCs.

Original analysis: It was from reference gene primer amplification that nucleated cell counts were estimated. Method: immunoSEQ multiplex PCR; TCRdb's copy keeps in-frame clones and lacks some. V, J and clone size reflect that table, while D and trimming were determined from the DNA. Seen here are about 480,000 clones, about 87% observed once, and the top ten hold over 9.5%. Per germline, CDR1 MNHEY and CDR2 SVGAGI. The CDR3 covers 15 residues. The V and J ends lost 8 bases and 7 bases respectively, with 18 bases between them. The Seattle patients joined while their infection was active and were tracked longitudinally afterward. This clone has only one observation.

The chain links TRBV6-5 to TRBJ1-6, with D maybe TRBD1 (6 bases). The clonotype was recovered from a woman between 50 and 59 years old with COVID-19, enrolled during active disease. Sample: peripheral blood. The CDR3 DNA sequence: TGTGCCAGCCACAGGGCCTCCTATGGGAATTCACCCCTCCACTTT. It specifies CASHRASYGNSPLHF.